This T cell receptor (beta chain) was observed in a study of blood T cell repertoires in COVID-19 (dated by TCRdb to about 2020). As for the study more broadly: Samples covering the acute and convalescent phases of COVID-19 were provided by collaborators in the United States, Italy and Spain. The material from the prospective study consisted of cDNA or gDNA derived from T cells, B-cell-depleted T cells, or PBMCs. The dataset comprised deeply sampled blood TCRbeta repertoires from subjects exposed to, actively infected with, or recovered from COVID-19. The repertoires were released in a freely available public database meant as a resource for research on the immune response to SARS-CoV-2. The samples were drawn from two sources: the first 160 participants of the ongoing ImmuneRACE study, and 950 to 1,500 subjects contributed by 6 global collaborators. The sample metadata nearly always contained a de-identified subject ID, COVID-19 status, age in years and sex. Where available, HLA class I and class II types were taken from metadata supplied by the sample provider and were not determined by assay-based typing.

TCRbeta CDR3 regions were amplified from genomic DNA using the immunoSEQ Assay, a bias-controlled multiplex PCR. As for how the authors treated the data: Within the assay, amplification of reference gene primers was used to estimate how many nucleated cells each sample contained. To quantify the absolute abundance of each unique TCRbeta CDR3 rearrangement, sequence reads were collapsed and filtered. For each sample, productive Simpson clonality was calculated as the square root of Simpson's diversity index across productive rearrangements. This immuneACCESS table, as held by TCRdb, lists in-frame sequences with V and J called but not all clones. Of the missing ones, under half trace to an unresolved V gene in checked studies; the others have no known cause. D and trimming come from the DNA, and the V and J calls and clone size come from that table. Across this sample there are approximately 50,000 clones, with roughly 87% seen only once. The ten largest clones represent 10% of the sample.

A distance of 11 bases separates the germline ends of V and J, which lose 7 bases and 3 bases respectively. From the cysteine up to the phenylalanine, the CDR3 has a length of 13 residues. Only the CDR3 region is kept as DNA, spanning 39 bases read in frame from base 1. For CDR1 and CDR2, the germline V gene lists SGHAT and FQNNGV. The collaborating institutions used their own protocols to collect whole blood in K2EDTA tubes. For TCRbeta analysis, collaborator samples were shipped as frozen whole blood, as isolated PBMCs, or as DNA extracted from either sample type. As regards this clone: Its antigen is still unknown. No qualities accompany the bases; no much larger clone lies one base away.

Study-wide findings and limitations: Clinical and demographic metadata were provided uncurated, with the amount varying by source and participant.

The TCR was taken from a human donor in a cohort sampled during active COVID-19. Specimen: peripheral blood. Recombination connected TRBV11-2 to TRBJ2-3, and TRBD2 may be the D gene, going by 6 matching bases. The CDR3 reads as follows: CASTIAETDTQYF. The DNA sequence is TGTGCCAGCACCATAGCGGAGACAGATACGCAGTATTTT.